This T cell receptor (beta chain) comes out of a study of T cell repertoires in cytomegalovirus infection. Across the whole study: Shared public TCR beta signatures pointed to both CMV infection and a matching HLA type. Findings and limits, study-wide: Cumulative frequency of public TCR beta families picked out carriers of CMV plus the relevant HLA. Ex vivo responses were dominated by HLA-C-restricted CMV-specific TCR beta clonotypes.

TCRdb fed the reads into MiXCR, producing one record per CDR3 protein. There are 150,000 to 200,000 distinct CDR3 sequences in the sample; approximately 18% occur only once, and roughly a quarter lies in the top ten. Many counts were recorded for this clonotype. What it recognizes is unknown. This clonotype originated in a human donor in good health (CMV status not recorded). Some clones in this sample may be carry-over from other donors' samples. What was sequenced was CD8+ T cells from PBMCs.

CDR3 bases: TGCAGTGCTAGAGATAGCGGGGGGGTTTACGAGCAGTACTTC. This gives the protein CSARDSGGVYEQYF. The chain couples TRBV20-1 to TRBJ2-7; 11 bases match TRBD2. This CDR3 has 14 amino acids. The J segment lost 4 bases and the V segment lost 0 bases, leaving 2 bases of the junction unmatched. From germline, CDR1 is DFQATT and CDR2 SNEGSKA (reference sequence).